This T cell receptor (beta chain) stems from a study of T cells in Graves' hyperthyroidism and ophthalmopathy. Turning to the study itself: Sampling of peripheral blood happened at initial diagnosis, prior to any treatment.

Amplification of TCR beta CDR3 regions was performed using RNA transcripts as template. The TCR CDR3 was amplified in a first-round RT-PCR using the HTBI primer set. MiXCR, applied by TCRdb to the multiplex PCR reads, yields one record per CDR3 protein. The profile shows 250,000 to 300,000 distinct CDR3 sequences, less than 20% of them singletons. This clonotype appeared a few times. The germline V gene has CDR1 SGHRS and CDR2 YFSETQ. V shed 3 bases and J 0 bases; nucleotides not matched to a gene: 16. This CDR3 region has 20 residues. The sequence was obtained from a man between 45 and 60 years old with Graves' ophthalmopathy. Input material: blood. The chain couples TRBV5-1 to TRBJ2-3, with 10 positions matching TRBD2. CDR3 amino acids: CASSSLLLAGLYTSTDTQYF. The CDR3 DNA reads TGCGCCAGCAGCTCACTATTACTAGCGGGACTTTATACTAGCACAGATACGCAGTATTTT.